Listed below are T cell receptor beta chains from one sample, sequenced in a study of blood T cell repertoires in COVID-19. Clones were read by immunoSEQ multiplex PCR, and TCRdb kept only the in-frame ones, dropping some. Of about 500,000 clones listed, less than 90% are singletons. Sequenced: peripheral blood. The receptor set was obtained from a woman in her forties or fifties with COVID-19, enrolled during active disease. The CDR3 runs from the conserved cysteine through the conserved F or W. D genes are given only for firm matches. Part of the rows lack a size; the others show once, few, many or a class for expanded clones.

v_call	d_call	j_call	clone_size	cdr3_nt	cdr3_aa
TRBV24-1	TRBD1	TRBJ1-2	NA	TGTGCCACCAGAGGAGGGGACAGGGTTTACTATGGCTACACCTTC	CATRGGDRVYYGYTF
TRBV24-1	NA	TRBJ2-2	NA	TGTGCCACCAGTGATTATGAAGCGATCACCGGGGAGCTGTTTTTT	CATSDYEAITGELFF
TRBV7-9	NA	TRBJ1-4	NA	TGTGCCAGCAGCACCGGGACAAAGTCTCCAAAACTGTTTTTT	CASSTGTKSPKLFF
TRBV12-3/TRBV12-4	NA	TRBJ2-3	NA	TGTGCCAGCAGTTTACTGACAGATACGCAGTATTTT	CASSLLTDTQYF
TRBV12-3/TRBV12-4	NA	TRBJ2-7	NA	TGTGCCAGCAGTTTGGGTGAGGTGGGGCAGTACTTC	CASSLGEVGQYF
TRBV6-5	NA	TRBJ1-1	NA	TGTGCCACCAGACTGGGGGGGCAAGCTTTCTTT	CATRLGGQAFF
TRBV11-2	TRBD1	TRBJ1-1	once	TGTGCCAGTTCTAGACAGGGCTTGAACACTGAAGCTTTCTTT	CASSRQGLNTEAFF
TRBV28	NA	TRBJ1-2	NA	TGTGCCAGCGGGGGGTCTCATGGCTACACCTTC	CASGGSHGYTF
TRBV10-2	TRBD1	TRBJ1-1	once	TGCGCCAGCAGTGATATGAGAGGACAGGGGAGGGAAGCTTTCTTT	CASSDMRGQGREAFF
TRBV19	TRBD1	TRBJ1-1	NA	TGTGCCAGTAGTATGGACAGGGGGCTAACTGAAGCTTTCTTT	CASSMDRGLTEAFF
TRBV4-1	TRBD2	TRBJ2-4	NA	TGCGCCAGCAGCCCCGGACTAGCGGGGGGGTTAGCCAAAAACATTCAGTACTTC	CASSPGLAGGLAKNIQYF
TRBV19	NA	TRBJ1-1	NA	TGTGCCAGTAGTTTCACGGCGGAGGCTTTCTTT	CASSFTAEAFF
TRBV3-1/TRBV3-2	NA	TRBJ1-2	NA	TGTGCCAGCAGCCTTGGGGAGGGGTTTAGGGGCTACACCTTC	CASSLGEGFRGYTF
TRBV6-5	NA	TRBJ1-2	NA	TGTGCCAGCACCTCAGCGGGGACCTTCTATGGCTACACCTTC	CASTSAGTFYGYTF
TRBV4-1	TRBD2	TRBJ2-7	NA	TGCGCCAGCAGCCTAAGGGAGGGAACAGGCGAGCAGTACTTC	CASSLREGTGEQYF
TRBV6-5	NA	TRBJ2-1	NA	TGTGCCAGCAGGAGACTTCATGAGCAGTTCTTC	CASRRLHEQFF
TRBV19	NA	TRBJ1-5	NA	TGTGCCAGTAGTATAACAGTACCCGGGGGCAATCAGCCCCAGCATTTT	CASSITVPGGNQPQHF
TRBV6-5	TRBD2	TRBJ2-1	NA	TGTGCCAGCAGTTCTAAATGGGGGGGAGAATTCTTC	CASSSKWGGEFF
TRBV11-3	NA	TRBJ2-7	NA	TGTGCCAGCAGCTTAGAGGAGCACGAGCAGTACTTC	CASSLEEHEQYF
TRBV5-1	TRBD1	TRBJ1-4	NA	TGCGCCACCCGGGGACAGCTTAATGAAAAACTGTTTTTT	CATRGQLNEKLFF
TRBV9	NA	TRBJ2-3	NA	TGTGCCAGCAGCCCAAGGGACACAGGCACAGATACGCAGTATTTT	CASSPRDTGTDTQYF
TRBV3-1/TRBV3-2	TRBD2	TRBJ2-1	NA	TGTGCCAGCAGCCAAGACTTTAGCGGGGGAAGCTACAATGAGCAGTTCTTC	CASSQDFSGGSYNEQFF
TRBV3-1/TRBV3-2	NA	TRBJ1-5	NA	TGTGCCAGCAGCCAAGATCGAGGTTATCAGCCCCAGCATTTT	CASSQDRGYQPQHF
TRBV9	TRBD1	TRBJ1-3	NA	TGTGCCAGCAGCGTAGGTCAGGGGGGAGAAAACACCATATATTTT	CASSVGQGGENTIYF
TRBV6-5	TRBD1	TRBJ2-2	NA	TGTGCCAGCATCGTGACAGGGGCCACCGGGGAGCTGTTTTTT	CASIVTGATGELFF
TRBV6-1	NA	TRBJ1-4	NA	TGTGCCAGCAGTGCCGGGACTGCTGCAACTAATGAAAAACTGTTTTTT	CASSAGTAATNEKLFF
TRBV28	TRBD1	TRBJ1-6	NA	TGTGCCAGCACTTCGTCAGGGGGCAGTTCACCCCTCCACTTT	CASTSSGGSSPLHF
TRBV7-9	NA	TRBJ1-4	NA	TGTGCCAGCAGCCCTACCCTGGCAACTAATGAAAAACTGTTTTTT	CASSPTLATNEKLFF
TRBV5-1	NA	TRBJ1-4	NA	TGCGCCAGCAGCCCCCGGAGGAGGGGAACAACTAATGAAAAACTGTTTTTT	CASSPRRRGTTNEKLFF
TRBV29-1	NA	TRBJ2-5	NA	TGCAGCGTTGAAGGAGTGGAGAAGACCCAGTACTTC	CSVEGVEKTQYF
TRBV6-5	NA	TRBJ1-1	NA	TGTGCCAGCAGTACAGGGCCAGGAGCTTTCTTT	CASSTGPGAFF
TRBV6-5	TRBD1	TRBJ2-7	NA	TGTGCCAGCAAACCGGGACAGCACCAATACGAGCAGTACTTC	CASKPGQHQYEQYF
TRBV5-1	TRBD2	TRBJ2-3	NA	TGCGCCAGCAGCTTTCGGACTAGCGGGGGTAGCACAGATACGCAGTATTTT	CASSFRTSGGSTDTQYF
TRBV9	NA	TRBJ1-6	NA	TGTGCCAGCAGCCCCGGGGATTATAATTCACCCCTCCACTTT	CASSPGDYNSPLHF
TRBV7-9	NA	TRBJ2-1	once	TGTGCCAGCAGCTTAGGCCCAGGGGTGGATGAGCAGTTCTTC	CASSLGPGVDEQFF
TRBV4-2	TRBD1	TRBJ1-6	NA	TGTGCCAGCTCTGTCCTGGGGACAGACTTTAATTCACCCCTCCACTTT	CASSVLGTDFNSPLHF
TRBV30	NA	TRBJ1-2	NA	TGTGCCTGGAGCGGGGGGCGCCTGTTTGGCTACACCTTC	CAWSGGRLFGYTF
TRBV12-5	NA	TRBJ1-5	NA	TGTGCTAGCGGGGGGAGGGAGGATAATCAGCCCCAGCATTTT	CASGGREDNQPQHF
TRBV29-1	TRBD1	TRBJ1-1	NA	TGCAGCGTTCCCGTAATACCTCGGACAGGTGGGAACACTGAAGCTTTCTTT	CSVPVIPRTGGNTEAFF
TRBV30	TRBD1	TRBJ1-1	NA	TGTGCCTGGCAAAACGACAGGGAGAACACTGAAGCTTTCTTT	CAWQNDRENTEAFF
TRBV5-4	NA	TRBJ1-1	few	TGTGCCAGCAGCTTGCGGGGTGGAACTGAAGCTTTCTTT	CASSLRGGTEAFF
TRBV4-1	NA	TRBJ2-2	NA	TGCGCCAGCAGCCAAGCAGGGCAGGGGAGCCGGGAGCTGTTTTTT	CASSQAGQGSRELFF
TRBV7-9	NA	TRBJ2-7	NA	TGTGCCAGCAGCTTAGGAGCCTACGAGCAGTACTTC	CASSLGAYEQYF
TRBV11-1	TRBD1	TRBJ1-1	NA	TGTGCCAGCAGAGGGCTGGGGGGACAGCACACTGAAGCTTTCTTT	CASRGLGGQHTEAFF
TRBV6-5	TRBD1	TRBJ1-2	NA	TGTGCCAGCACGAGACAGGGGACCAACTATGGCTACACCTTC	CASTRQGTNYGYTF
TRBV5-1	NA	TRBJ1-6	few	TGCGCCAGCAGCCTAGGGGTGGGACCCCTCCACTTT	CASSLGVGPLHF
TRBV7-6	NA	TRBJ2-2	NA	TGTGCCAGCAGCTTGATGGAGGACGCGAACACCGGGGAGCTGTTTTTT	CASSLMEDANTGELFF
TRBV15	TRBD1	TRBJ2-7	NA	TGTGCCACCAACTTCGACAGGGGGACCGAGCAGTACTTC	CATNFDRGTEQYF
TRBV6-1	TRBD1	TRBJ1-4	NA	TGTGCCAGCAGTGACCCGGGGCAGGGGGATGAAAAACTGTTTTTT	CASSDPGQGDEKLFF
TRBV30	NA	TRBJ2-1	NA	TGTGCCTGGAGGGCCGGGAATGAGCAGTTCTTC	CAWRAGNEQFF
TRBV7-2	NA	TRBJ1-1	NA	TGTGCCAGCAGCCTCACCGGGACACAGAACACTGAAGCTTTCTTT	CASSLTGTQNTEAFF
TRBV30	TRBD2	TRBJ2-3	few	TGTGCCTGGACTAGCGGGATGAGCACAGATACGCAGTATTTT	CAWTSGMSTDTQYF
TRBV5-5	NA	TRBJ1-5	NA	TGTGCCAGCAGCCCGGGGAGGTGGGGCAATCAGCCCCAGCATTTT	CASSPGRWGNQPQHF